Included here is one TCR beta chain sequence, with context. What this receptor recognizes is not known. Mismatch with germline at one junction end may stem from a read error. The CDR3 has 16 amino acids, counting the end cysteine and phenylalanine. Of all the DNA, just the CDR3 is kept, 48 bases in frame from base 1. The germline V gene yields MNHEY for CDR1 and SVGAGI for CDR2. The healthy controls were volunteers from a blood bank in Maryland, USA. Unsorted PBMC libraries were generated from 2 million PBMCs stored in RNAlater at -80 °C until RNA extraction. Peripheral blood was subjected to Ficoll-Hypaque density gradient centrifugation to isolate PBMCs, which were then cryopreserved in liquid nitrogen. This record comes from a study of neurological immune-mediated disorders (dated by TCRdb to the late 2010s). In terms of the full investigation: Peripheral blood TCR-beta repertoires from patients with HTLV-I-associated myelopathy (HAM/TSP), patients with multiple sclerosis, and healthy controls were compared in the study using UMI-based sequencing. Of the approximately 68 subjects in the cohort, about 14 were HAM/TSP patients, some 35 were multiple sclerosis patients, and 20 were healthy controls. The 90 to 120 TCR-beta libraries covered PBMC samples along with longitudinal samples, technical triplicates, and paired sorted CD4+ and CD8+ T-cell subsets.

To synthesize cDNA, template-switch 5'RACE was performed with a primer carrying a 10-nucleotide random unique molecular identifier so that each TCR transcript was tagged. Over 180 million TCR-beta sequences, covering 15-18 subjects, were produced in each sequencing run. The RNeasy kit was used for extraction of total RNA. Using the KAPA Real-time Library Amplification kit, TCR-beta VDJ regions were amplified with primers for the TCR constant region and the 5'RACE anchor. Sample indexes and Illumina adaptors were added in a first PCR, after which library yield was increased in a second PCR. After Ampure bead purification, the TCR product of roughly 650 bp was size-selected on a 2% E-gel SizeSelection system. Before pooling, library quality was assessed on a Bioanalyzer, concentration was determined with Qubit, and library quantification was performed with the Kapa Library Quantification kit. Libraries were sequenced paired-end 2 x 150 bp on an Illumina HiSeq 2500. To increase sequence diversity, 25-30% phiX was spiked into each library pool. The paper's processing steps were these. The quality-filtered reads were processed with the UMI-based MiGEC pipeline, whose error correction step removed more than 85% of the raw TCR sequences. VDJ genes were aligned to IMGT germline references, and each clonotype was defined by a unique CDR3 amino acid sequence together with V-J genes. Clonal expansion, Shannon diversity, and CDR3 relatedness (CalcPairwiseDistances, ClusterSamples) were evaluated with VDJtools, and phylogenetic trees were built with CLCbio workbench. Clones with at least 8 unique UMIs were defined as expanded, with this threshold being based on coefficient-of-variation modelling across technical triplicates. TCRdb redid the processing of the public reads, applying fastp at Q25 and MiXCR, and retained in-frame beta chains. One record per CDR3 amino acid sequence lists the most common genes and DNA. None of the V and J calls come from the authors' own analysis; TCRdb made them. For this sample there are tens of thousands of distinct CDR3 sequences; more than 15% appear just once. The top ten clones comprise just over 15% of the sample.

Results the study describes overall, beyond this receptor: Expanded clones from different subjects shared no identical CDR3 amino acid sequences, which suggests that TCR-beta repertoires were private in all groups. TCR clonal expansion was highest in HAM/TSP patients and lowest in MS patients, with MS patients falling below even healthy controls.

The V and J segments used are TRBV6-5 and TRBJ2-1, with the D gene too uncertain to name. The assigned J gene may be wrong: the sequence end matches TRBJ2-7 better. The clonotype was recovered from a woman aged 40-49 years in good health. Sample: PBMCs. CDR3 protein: CASSPDRLASYNEQYF. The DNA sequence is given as TGTGCAAGCAGCCCAGACCGGCTCGCCTCCTACAATGAGCAGTACTTC.